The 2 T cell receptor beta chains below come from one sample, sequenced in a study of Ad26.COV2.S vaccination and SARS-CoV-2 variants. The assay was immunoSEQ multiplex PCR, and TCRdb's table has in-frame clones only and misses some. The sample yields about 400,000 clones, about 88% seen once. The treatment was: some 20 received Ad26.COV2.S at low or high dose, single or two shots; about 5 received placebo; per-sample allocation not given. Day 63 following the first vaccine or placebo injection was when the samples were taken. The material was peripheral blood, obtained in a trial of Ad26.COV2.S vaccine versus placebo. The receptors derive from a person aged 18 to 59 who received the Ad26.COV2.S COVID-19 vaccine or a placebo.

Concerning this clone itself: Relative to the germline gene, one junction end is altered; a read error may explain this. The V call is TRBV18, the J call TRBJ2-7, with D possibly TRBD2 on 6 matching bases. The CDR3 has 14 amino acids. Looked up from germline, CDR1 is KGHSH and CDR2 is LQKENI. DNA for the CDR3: TGTGCCAGCTCACCAACCAGGGACTCCCACGAGCAGTACTTC. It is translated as CASSPTRDSHEQYF.

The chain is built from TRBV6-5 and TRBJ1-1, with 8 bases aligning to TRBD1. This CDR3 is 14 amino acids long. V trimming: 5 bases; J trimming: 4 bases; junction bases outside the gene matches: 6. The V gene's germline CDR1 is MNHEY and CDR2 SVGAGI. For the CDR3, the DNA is TGTGCCAGCAGTACCGGACAGGGTGGCACTGAAGCTTTCTTT. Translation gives CASSTGQGGTEAFF.